What follows is one TCR beta chain and its context. Its antigen is still unknown. The input lacks base qualities; no much larger clone sits a single base away. This sample is drawn from a study of beta chain features in type 1 diabetes (dated 2018 in TCRdb). At the level of the whole study: No differences in mean age, gender distribution, total cell number or subset yield were found between patients and healthy donors. The study compared the TCRB repertoires of sorted circulating CD4+ T cell subsets in recently diagnosed type 1 diabetes patients with those in matched healthy donors. Across all samples, 107,917,701 sorted cells were examined, and cell number per subset correlated strongly with RNA yield. Whereas all 30 or so donors provided naive and central memory subsets, regulatory and stem cell-like memory subsets were isolated from just 8 patients and roughly eight healthy donors. What the study reported, not specific to this receptor: PCR may preferentially amplify shorter templates, but because patient and control samples were amplified and corrected together, any resulting skew would affect both groups equally. Fewer insertions and more nucleotide deletions at VDJ recombination sites were observed in patients with type 1 diabetes, implying thymic rearrangement abnormalities. Naive, central memory and regulatory TCRB repertoires appeared more similar among patients than among healthy donors. Because cDNA rather than genomic DNA was sequenced, highly expressing activated cells could have been over-represented, although no difference in activation and CD3 levels was found between groups. Because the HLA sub-analyses included only small numbers of individuals, any influence of HLA type on TCRB rearrangement was left unresolved. Type 1 diabetes patients showed a moderate but significant shortening of TCRB CDR3 length in all four CD4+ subsets.

Each donor gave one peripheral blood draw, averaging roughly 120 mL, which was collected into heparinised tubes. Naive, central memory, regulatory and stem cell-like memory CD4+ T cells were sorted on a BD FACSAria II using a panel including CD45RO, CCR7, CD25, CD127, CD95 and CD27. Purity was above 95% for every sorted population. PBMCs were isolated right away by Lymphoprep density gradient centrifugation and were stained directly, without culture. Samples were stained and sorted in pairs, with one healthy donor and one patient per experiment, so that batch effects were minimized. The CDR3 runs 17 residues from the cysteine to the phenylalanine. This entry keeps only the CDR3 DNA: 51 bases, framed from base 1. Based on the germline V gene, the CDR1 and CDR2 sequences are KGHSH and LQKENI. V is pruned by 4 bases and J by 7 bases, leaving 15 bases of the junction without a gene match. The entire amount of isolated RNA was reverse transcribed using the High Capacity cDNA Reverse Transcription Kit, so the sequenced TCRB transcripts were expressed ones. Deep immunoSEQ sequencing was performed on naive, central memory and regulatory T cell samples, with an average of roughly 3.5 million total reads per sample. Sorted cells were lysed in RLT buffer and RNA was extracted with DNase-treated RNeasy Micro or Mini kits, depending on cell number. To prevent cross-contamination, each cell subset was processed individually, whereas patient and healthy donor samples were processed jointly. The immunoSEQ multiplex PCR was used to amplify TCRB sequences from cDNA, generating 87-bp fragments that spanned the CDR3 region. Sequencing of the amplicons was performed on the Illumina HiSeq platform. The published analysis was carried out like this. Synthetic template baselines were used to correct PCR bias computationally, reads within Hamming distance 2 were collapsed, and singletons that could not be merged were discarded. By aligning reads against IMGT, V, D and J genes, CDR3 length, and insertions or deletions at six rearrangement sites were assigned. Within each subset, clonotype counts were normalized to sorted cell number, after which true diversity and Gini coefficients were computed with the tcR R package. Repertoire sharing was quantified using the overlap coefficient calculated on TCRB nucleotide sequences. Out-of-frame TCRB sequences from naive cells were analyzed as a proxy for the pre-selection repertoire. In its TCRdb copy, this immuneACCESS table keeps in-frame sequences only and misses some clones. Where compared with another copy, unresolved V genes explain less than half of these, and the others have no known cause. The V and J calls and clone size were taken over from that table, and D and trimming were inferred from the DNA. In this sample the table shows around 260,000 clones, 20% of which occur a single time. The ten most abundant clones make up less than 0.035% of the sample.

The chain links TRBV18 with TRBJ1-2, with 10 junctional bases fitting TRBD1. Material for sequencing was naive CD4+ T cells from blood. The cell subset or site label on this specimen signifies: true naive CD4+ T cells. This clonotype was sampled from a woman aged 40 to 50 with type 1 diabetes. The base sequence is TGTGCCAGCTCACGCAATTCCCCGGGACAGGGGTTCTCTGGCTACACCTTC. This gives the protein CASSRNSPGQGFSGYTF.